The 14 T cell receptor beta chains below come from one sample, sequenced in a study of shared clonotypes between healthy human individuals. Data came from immunoSEQ multiplex PCR; TCRdb stores just in-frame clones and leaves some out. The sample records some 1,100,000 clones, 75% to 85% being singletons. The material sequenced was memory CD4+ T cells from PBMCs. Regarding subset: CD45RA-negative fraction. These receptors all stem from a man younger than 35 in good health. Some clones in this sample may be carry-over from other donors' samples.

In regard to this clone: This could be a read error, since a much larger clone is one nucleotide away. Other nucleotide sequences from this sample produce the same CDR3. The chain has TRBV28 and TRBJ2-7; tentatively, D is TRBD1 (5 bases). Germline V CDR1 and CDR2: MDHEN, SYDVKM. The V gene lost 2 bases and the J gene lost 4 bases, with 6 bases spanning the gap. CDR3 length: 12 residues. CDR3 protein: CASSLQGYEQYF. As DNA, the CDR3 is TGTGCCAGCAGTTTACAGGGTTACGAGCAGTACTTC.

This clone was found once. Other DNA sequences of this sample code for an identical CDR3. This chain uses TRBV18 with TRBJ2-7; possibly TRBD1 for D (6 bases). This CDR3 contains 14 residues. Germline loops: CDR1 KGHSH, CDR2 LQKENI. V lost 0 bases to trimming and J lost 2 bases, with 8 bases between them. This chain's CDR3 is CASSPPTGTYEQYF. Written as DNA, the CDR3 is TGTGCCAGCTCACCACCGACAGGAACCTACGAGCAGTACTTC.

The V gene is TRBV7-2, the J gene TRBJ2-1; no reliable D call. The CDR3 runs to 13 residues. Germline CDR1 reads SGHTA; CDR2 reads FQGNSA. Trimming cost V 5 bases and J 8 bases, with 13 bases left between them. The CDR3 region is CASSRSRLYEQFF. In DNA form, the CDR3 reads TGTGCCAGCAGCAGGAGTCGTTTGTATGAGCAGTTCTTC.

In this sample, this clone turned up a few times. This sequence joins TRBV11-2 and TRBJ1-1; 8 bases fit TRBD1. This CDR3 comprises 14 residues. Germline CDR1 and CDR2: SGHAT and FQNNGV. Trimming removed 5 bases from V and 5 bases from J; junction bases left unmatched: 7. CDR3 amino acids: CASSVLQGETEAFF. The CDR3 bases are TGTGCCAGCAGCGTACTACAGGGGGAAACTGAAGCTTTCTTT. Full variable domain (remainder filled in from reference TRBV11-2 and TRBJ1-1): EAGVAQSPRYKIIEKRQSVAFWCNPISGHATLYWYQQILGQGPKLLIQFQNNGVVDDSQLPKDRFSAERLKGVDSTLKIQPAKLEDSAVYLCASSVLQGETEAFFGQGTRLTVV.

The chain has TRBV2 and TRBJ2-1, with a possible D match to TRBD2 (6 bases). V was cut by 3 bases and J by 1 base, with 10 bases left in between. The CDR3 consists of 15 residues. From germline, CDR1 is SNHLY and CDR2 FYNNEI. CDR3 in amino acids: CASSDRLGSYNEQFF. The CDR3 DNA reads TGTGCCAGCAGTGATAGACTAGGGTCCTACAATGAGCAGTTCTTC. The whole variable domain, remainder taken from reference TRBV2 and TRBJ2-1, is EPEVTQTPSHQVTQMGQEVILRCVPISNHLYFYWYRQILGQKVEFLVSFYNNEISEKSEIFDDQFSVERPDGSNFTLKIRSTKLEDSAMYFCASSDRLGSYNEQFFGPGTRLTVL.

A single count supports this clone. The chain carries TRBV7-2 and TRBJ1-1; D perhaps matches TRBD1 (5 bases). Germline assignment: CDR1 SGHTA and CDR2 FQGNSA. Trimming left V 5 bases short and J 1 base short, with 8 bases between. The CDR3 sequence is 13 residues long. The CDR3 DNA is TGTGCCAGCAGCCGGACAAGGAACACTGAAGCTTTCTTT. Residues: CASSRTRNTEAFF.

The chain uses TRBV7-9 and TRBJ2-2, with no clear D. Germline CDR1 is SEHNR and CDR2 is FQNEAQ (reference sequence). V gave up 5 bases and J gave up 2 bases, with 15 bases separating them. The CDR3 covers 16 residues. The CDR3 region has the DNA TGTGCCAGCAGCCTAACCTTAGCCCCTAACACCGGGGAGCTGTTTTTT. This sequence encodes CASSLTLAPNTGELFF.

This clone was counted a few times. The chain uses TRBV11-2 and TRBJ2-1; D is ambiguous. The CDR3 covers 13 residues. CDR1 and CDR2 (germline): SGHAT, FQNNGV. Trimming took 0 bases from V and 7 from J, leaving 7 bases between them. The chain's CDR3 is CASSLDTANEQFF. Written as DNA, the CDR3 is TGTGCCAGCAGCTTAGACACAGCAAATGAGCAGTTCTTC.

The gene calls are TRBV28 and TRBJ2-3, with 10 bases that match TRBD1. With V trimmed by 6 bases and J by 2 bases, 8 bases remained unmatched. This CDR3 comprises 16 residues. Germline CDR1 reads MDHEN; CDR2 reads SYDVKM. For the CDR3, the DNA is TGTGCCAGCAGCCAGCGCGGGACAGGGGACACAGATACGCAGTATTTT. As protein: CASSQRGTGDTDTQYF.

There are many counts of this clone. The chain couples TRBV7-3 to TRBJ2-3; 12 bases map to TRBD2. CDR3 size: 17 residues. V was clipped by 0 bases and J by 6 bases; unmatched bases: 7. The germline V gene has CDR1 SGHTA and CDR2 FQGTGA. CDR3 sequence reads: CASSLTQTSGSRDTQYF. The CDR3 coding sequence is TGTGCCAGCAGCTTAACTCAGACTAGCGGGAGCCGTGATACGCAGTATTTT.

This clone was observed a handful of times. The rearrangement joins TRBV7-8 to TRBJ1-1, with no clear D. Germline V gene lookup returns CDR1 SGHVS and CDR2 FQNEAQ. The CDR3 has 13 residues. Trimming took 2 bases from V and 1 from J, leaving 5 bases between them. CDR3 DNA sequence: TGTGCCAGCAGCTTACCCCGGAACACTGAAGCTTTCTTT. This codes for CASSLPRNTEAFF.

The rearrangement links TRBV4-2 to TRBJ2-5, with 10 nucleotides matching TRBD2. Near its end, the DNA agrees better with TRBJ2-7, so the J call may be wrong. The CDR3 loop spans 15 amino acids. Per the germline V gene, CDR1 is LGHNA and CDR2 is YNFKEQ. CDR3 sequence: CASSHSLAGVYEQYF. Here the CDR3 DNA reads TGTGCCAGCAGCCACTCTCTAGCGGGAGTGTACGAGCAGTACTTC.

This clone appeared a few times. The rearrangement uses TRBV18 and TRBJ2-3; 9 bases align to TRBD2. V was clipped by 2 bases and J by 0 bases; unmatched bases: 3. The CDR3 covers 16 residues. The germline gives CDR1 KGHSH, CDR2 LQKENI. Here the CDR3 DNA reads TGTGCCAGCTCACCAGTCCTAGCGGGGAGCACAGATACGCAGTATTTT. It translates to CASSPVLAGSTDTQYF. The full variable domain, completed using reference TRBV18 and TRBJ2-3, is NAGVMQNPRHLVRRRGQEARLRCSPMKGHSHVYWYRQLPEEGLKFMVYLQKENIIDESGMPKERFSAEFPKEGPSILRIQQVVRGDSAAYFCASSPVLAGSTDTQYFGPGTRLTVL.

This clone was seen a few times. This rearrangement joins TRBV19 to TRBJ1-2; D remains ambiguous. V lost 10 bases to trimming and J lost 4 bases, with 10 bases between them. CDR3 length: 11 amino acids. Germline loops: CDR1 LNHDA, CDR2 SQIVND (reference sequence). As DNA, the CDR3 is TGTGCCACCACGGACGGCTATGGCTACACCTTC. Amino acids: CATTDGYGYTF.